The 13 T cell receptor beta chains listed next were all sequenced from one sample in a study of cytomegalovirus exposure and HLA in healthy donors. Researchers ran the PCR with 60 Vbeta and 13 Jbeta primers. The data were produced by immunoSEQ multiplex PCR, yet TCRdb's version contains in-frame clones alone and is incomplete. This table holds over 200,000 clones, about 70% found once. The sequencing sample was made of PBMCs. All receptors derive from a woman younger than 45 in good health and CMV-seronegative.

V usage is TRBV6-5 and J usage is TRBJ2-1, with a possible D match to TRBD1 (6 bases). Trimming stripped 5 bases from V and 4 bases from J, with 12 bases between. Germline-derived CDR1 and CDR2 are MNHEY and SVGAGI. The length of the CDR3 is 14 residues. CDR3 region: CASSEGTLYNEQFF. The CDR3 bases are TGTGCCAGCAGTGAAGGGACACTTTACAATGAGCAGTTCTTC.

Turning to this clone: Germline is not matched at one junction end, which may reflect a read error. The V gene is TRBV7-9, the J gene TRBJ1-1; 9 bases agree with TRBD1. The germline CDR1 and CDR2 sequences are SEHNR and FQNEAQ (reference sequence). The CDR3 is 15 amino acids. CDR3 DNA: TGTTCCAGCAGCGACCCGGGACAGGGTCGGACTGAAGCTTTCTTT. Translation gives CSSSDPGQGRTEAFF.

This chain links TRBV2 with TRBJ2-1, with 7 nucleotides matching TRBD2. The J segment lost 4 bases and the V segment lost 7 bases, leaving 4 bases of the junction unmatched. CDR1 and CDR2 (germline): SNHLY, FYNNEI. The CDR3 is 13 residues long. The DNA of the CDR3 is TGTGCCAGCACGCGGGAGAGTTACAATGAGCAGTTCTTC. Its translation: CASTRESYNEQFF. Combining the CDR3 with reference TRBV2 and TRBJ2-1 gives the whole variable domain EPEVTQTPSHQVTQMGQEVILRCVPISNHLYFYWYRQILGQKVEFLVSFYNNEISEKSEIFDDQFSVERPDGSNFTLKIRSTKLEDSAMYFCASTRESYNEQFFGPGTRLTVL.

Only a few counts were recorded for this clone. This rearrangement joins TRBV7-2 to TRBJ2-1; weak D call: TRBD1 (6 bases). The V and J ends lost 5 bases and 7 bases respectively, with 15 bases between them. Germline V gives CDR1 SGHTA, CDR2 FQGNSA. The CDR3 is 14 residues long. The CDR3 DNA sequence: TGTGCCAGCAGCCAATTAACAGGGATAAATGAGCAGTTCTTC. Its translation is CASSQLTGINEQFF.

V gene TRBV5-6 combines with J gene TRBJ1-1; 11 bases are a match to TRBD1. With V trimmed by 5 bases and J by 10 bases, 7 bases remained unmatched. This CDR3 is built from 13 residues. CDR1 is SGHDT and CDR2 is YYEEEE in the germline V gene. CDR3 in DNA: TGTGCCAGCAGTCCGGACAGGGGGCAGAGAGCTTTCTTT. Protein product: CASSPDRGQRAFF.

This chain links TRBV5-8 with TRBJ1-3, with D hard to call. V shed 1 base and J shed 0 bases, with 8 bases lying between them. CDR3 size: 15 residues. CDR1 is SGHTS and CDR2 is YDEGEE in the germline V gene. CDR3 DNA sequence: TGTGCCAGCAGCTTGATGGCCCCCTCTGGAAACACCATATATTTT. Protein: CASSLMAPSGNTIYF. The variable domain in full, completed from reference TRBV5-8 and TRBJ1-3, reads EAGVTQSPTHLIKTRGQQATLRCSPISGHTSVYWYQQALGLGLQFLLWYDEGEERNRGNFPPRFSGRQFPNYSSELNVNALELEDSALYLCASSLMAPSGNTIYFGEGSWLTVV.

This rearrangement joins TRBV18 to TRBJ2-5; perhaps TRBD1 as D (6 bases). The end of the DNA fits TRBJ2-7 better, so the J call may be wrong. This CDR3 is built from 15 residues. CDR1 is KGHSH, CDR2 LQKENI, per germline. The CDR3 here is CASSAGSQGRYEQYF. The CDR3 DNA sequence: TGTGCCAGCTCCGCTGGGTCACAGGGCAGGTACGAGCAGTACTTC.

The V and J genes are TRBV7-8 and TRBJ1-2, with a weak D call TRBD1 (5 bases). The germline CDR1 and CDR2 sequences are SGHVS and FQNEAQ. V was clipped by 5 bases and J by 5 bases, with 21 bases between them. The CDR3 contains 16 residues. CDR3 sequence reads: CASSPGGRAGGYGYTF. The CDR3 DNA follows: TGTGCCAGCAGCCCGGGGGGTAGGGCCGGGGGGTATGGCTACACCTTC. Together with reference TRBV7-8 and TRBJ1-2, the CDR3 gives the full variable domain: GAGVSQSPRYKVAKRGQDVALRCDPISGHVSLFWYQQALGQGPEFLTYFQNEAQLDKSGLPSDRFFAERPEGSVSTLKIQRTQQEDSAVYLCASSPGGRAGGYGYTFGSGTRLTVV.

The chain links TRBV6-5 to TRBJ2-1; 8 positions match TRBD1. This CDR3 comprises 15 residues. Per the germline V gene, CDR1 is MNHEY and CDR2 is SVGAGI. V lost 3 bases to trimming and J lost 4 bases; unmatched junction nucleotides: 5. As DNA, the CDR3 is TGTGCCAGCAGTTATCCCGGGACAGGTTACAATGAGCAGTTCTTC. Protein product: CASSYPGTGYNEQFF.

This chain joins TRBV9 and TRBJ1-4, with 7 bases aligning to TRBD1. V dropped 0 bases and J dropped 8; count of bases not matched to a gene: 7. The CDR3 covers 15 residues. The germline V gene encodes CDR1 SGDLS and CDR2 YYNGEE. As DNA, the CDR3 is TGTGCCAGCAGCGTAGGGGCAGGGGGAGAGGAAAAACTGTTTTTT. Its protein product is CASSVGAGGEEKLFF.

V gene TRBV19 combines with J gene TRBJ2-5, with a weak D call TRBD2 (5 bases). Trimming pared 4 bases from V and 1 base from J, leaving 7 bases between. Germline CDR1 reads LNHDA; CDR2 reads SQIVND (reference sequence). The CDR3 has 13 amino acids. Here the CDR3 reads CASSTGTQETQYF. Here the CDR3 DNA reads TGTGCCAGTAGTACGGGAACCCAAGAGACCCAGTACTTC. Drawing the rest from reference TRBV19 and TRBJ2-5, the complete variable domain is DGGITQSPKYLFRKEGQNVTLSCEQNLNHDAMYWYRQDPGQGLRLIYYSQIVNDFQKGDIAEGYSVSREKKESFPLTVTSAQKNPTAFYLCASSTGTQETQYFGPGTRLLVL.

The gene calls are TRBV7-2 and TRBJ2-3; 8 nucleotides match TRBD2. The trim removed 3 bases at V and 4 bases at J, leaving 6 bases unmatched. There are 15 residues in the CDR3. The germline V gene has CDR1 SGHTA and CDR2 FQGNSA. The DNA for the CDR3 is TGTGCCAGCAGCTTTAGCGGGAATGGGGCAGATACGCAGTATTTT. It yields the protein CASSFSGNGADTQYF.

The chain recombines TRBV6-5 with TRBJ1-4, with D possibly TRBD1 on 5 matching bases. V shed 4 bases and J shed 4 bases, with 13 bases lying between them. The germline CDR1 and CDR2 sequences are MNHEY and SVGAGI. The CDR3 runs to 15 residues. The CDR3 region has the DNA TGTGCCAGCAGTTCCAGGGATCTGGGTAATGAAAAACTGTTTTTT. Translating gives CASSSRDLGNEKLFF.